The T cell receptor beta chain described here comes from a study of T cell repertoires in cytomegalovirus infection. Overall study context: Public TCR beta signatures provided an indication of both CMV infection and a matching HLA type.

This CDR3 region has 14 residues. V dropped 6 bases and J dropped 5; count of bases not matched to a gene: 10. CDR1 is MDHEN and CDR2 is SYDVKM in the germline V gene. In this sample, this clonotype turned up a few times. Its specificity is not known. TCRdb used MiXCR to reprocess the reads, holding one entry per CDR3 protein. This sample has hundreds of thousands of distinct CDR3 sequences, with approximately 25% found just once. Findings of the study overall: The ex vivo response was dominated by HLA-C-restricted CMV-specific TCR beta clonotypes.

V usage is TRBV28 and J usage is TRBJ2-7; TRBD1 aligns across 7 bases. The TCR was taken from a human donor in good health (CMV status not recorded). Some clones in this sample may be carry-over from other donors' samples. The sample was CD8+ T cells from PBMCs. CDR3 sequence reads: CASRGRGGGHEQYV. The CDR3 DNA sequence: TGTGCCAGCAGGGGTCGAGGGGGCGGCCACGAGCAGTACGTC.